The 26 T cell receptor beta chains listed next were all sequenced from one sample in a study of T cells in Graves' hyperthyroidism and ophthalmopathy. The investigators amplified TCR beta CDR3 regions from RNA transcripts. The HTBI set primed first-round TCR CDR3 RT-PCR. One entry per CDR3 protein, called by TCRdb with MiXCR from the multiplex PCR reads. The table shows 370,000 or so distinct CDR3 sequences, with 15% to 18% occurring only once. The sequenced sample was blood. The receptors shown here come from a young woman with Graves' hyperthyroidism that later progressed to Graves' ophthalmopathy.

The rearrangement links TRBV6-2 or TRBV6-3 to TRBJ1-1; D is ambiguous. This CDR3 spans 14 amino acids. Per germline, CDR1 MNHEY and CDR2 SVGEGT. V was shortened by 0 bases and J by 8 bases, with 13 bases between the two germline ends. The CDR3 DNA reads TGTGCCAGCAGTTACTCGAAAGTGTCTACGGAAGCTTTCTTT. The encoded protein is CASSYSKVSTEAFF.

The J gene is TRBJ1-2, the V gene TRBV20-1, with 7 positions matching TRBD1. V gave up 3 bases and J gave up 1 base; unmatched junction bases: 11. The CDR3 covers 16 residues. Germline assignment: CDR1 DFQATT and CDR2 SNEGSKA (reference sequence). This CDR3 reads CSASGGTVTFNYGYTF. The DNA of the CDR3 is TGCAGTGCTAGTGGTGGGACAGTGACATTTAACTATGGCTACACCTTC.

The chain employs TRBV12-5 and TRBJ2-3; no definite D call. Germline values: CDR1 LGHNT, CDR2 FRNRAP. Trimming took off 9 bases at V and 1 base at J, with 5 bases between the two ends. This CDR3 has 11 residues. In nucleotides, the CDR3 is TGTGCTAGCGGAGGCACAGATACGCAGTATTTT. Amino acid sequence: CASGGTDTQYF.

There are many counts of this clonotype. This chain connects TRBV2 to TRBJ1-5, with 9 bases that match TRBD1. Germline values: CDR1 SNHLY, CDR2 FYNNEI. V lost 8 bases to trimming and J lost 2 bases; unmatched junction nucleotides: 10. The CDR3 loop spans 16 amino acids. CDR3 sequence (DNA): TGTGCCAGCGGGGGACAGGGTGTAGGACGCAATCAGCCCCAGCATTTT. It specifies CASGGQGVGRNQPQHF.

This clonotype was observed a handful of times. A much larger clonotype is one base distant, so this may be a read error. The V gene is TRBV12-3 or TRBV12-4, the J gene TRBJ2-3, with D perhaps TRBD2 (5 bases). The CDR3 is made up of 14 amino acids. CDR3 nucleotides: TGTGTCACCCGAGAGGGATCCCGATACCATACGCAGTATTTT. This translates into CVTREGSRYHTQYF.

This clonotype showed up just a few times. V is TRBV5-1 and J is TRBJ2-3; 12 bases line up with TRBD2. The CDR3 covers 14 residues. Trimming at V came to 4 bases and at J to 9 bases, leaving 6 bases not matched to a gene. Germline CDR1 is SGHRS and CDR2 is YFSETQ. Here the CDR3 reads CASSPSTSGRTQYF. The CDR3 DNA reads TGCGCCAGCAGCCCGTCGACTAGCGGGAGAACGCAGTATTTT.

This clonotype was observed many times. The chain recombines TRBV20-1 with TRBJ2-7; 7 nucleotides align to TRBD2. Unmatched junction bases numbered 7, after V lost 2 bases and J lost 3 bases. CDR3 length: 14 amino acids. In germline, CDR1 is DFQATT, CDR2 SNEGSKA (reference sequence). This chain's CDR3 is CSARKTSLIYEQYF. Written as DNA, the CDR3 is TGCAGTGCTAGAAAGACTAGCCTTATCTACGAGCAGTACTTC.

The chain joins TRBV4-1 to TRBJ1-4; D remains ambiguous. Germline assignment: CDR1 MGHRA and CDR2 YSYEKL. V was shortened by 4 bases and J by 0 bases, with 12 bases between the two germline ends. This CDR3 has 16 amino acids. CDR3 protein: CASSPFGIATNEKLFF. CDR3 coding DNA: TGCGCCAGCAGCCCCTTTGGCATCGCAACTAATGAAAAACTGTTTTTT.

This clonotype was seen ten or more times. The chain uses TRBV7-2 and TRBJ2-1, with 7 bases identical to TRBD2. The CDR3 contains 14 residues. The germline CDR1 and CDR2 sequences are SGHTA and FQGNSA. V shed 0 bases, J shed 10 bases, and the junction held 6 bases outside the gene matches. This CDR3 is CASSLARGSGEQFF. The CDR3 region has the DNA TGTGCCAGCAGCTTAGCGCGGGGGAGTGGGGAGCAGTTCTTC. The full variable domain, its missing parts supplied by reference TRBV7-2 and TRBJ2-1, is GAGVSQSPSNKVTEKGKDVELRCDPISGHTALYWYRQSLGQGLEFLIYFQGNSAPDKSGLPSDRFSAERTGGSVSTLTIQRTQQEDSAVYLCASSLARGSGEQFFGPGTRLTVL.

This clonotype was seen only a few times. One base away lies a much larger clone, so this may be a sequencing read error. This rearrangement joins TRBV28 to TRBJ1-6; tentatively, D is TRBD1 (6 bases). The CDR3 spans 16 residues. V gave up 6 bases and J gave up 8 bases, with 20 bases separating them. Looked up from germline, CDR1 is MDHEN and CDR2 is SYDVKM. The CDR3 sequence: CASRPTGKGWDSPLHF. In DNA form, the CDR3 reads TGTGCCAGCAGACCCACAGGGAAAGGTTGGGATTCACCCCTCCACTTT.

This clonotype was counted at least ten times. The chain joins TRBV15 to TRBJ1-1; unclear D gene. This CDR3 is 12 amino acids long. Germline loops: CDR1 LNHNV, CDR2 YYDKDF (reference sequence). The V end lost 8 bases, the J end lost 3 bases, and 10 bases lay between the germline ends. The DNA of the CDR3 is TGTGCCACCGGACCCGATTACACTGAAGCTTTCTTT. Translated, it gives CATGPDYTEAFF.

This clonotype was counted at least ten times. The rearrangement uses TRBV6-5 and TRBJ2-5, with 7 bases matching TRBD1. V dropped 2 bases and J dropped 6; count of bases not matched to a gene: 9. Germline loops: CDR1 MNHEY, CDR2 SVGAGI. The CDR3 sequence is 15 residues long. The CDR3: CASSYTTGIEKTQYF. In nucleotides, the CDR3 is TGTGCCAGCAGTTACACGACAGGGATTGAGAAGACCCAGTACTTC.

The table lists this clonotype with many counts. The chain uses TRBV12-3 or TRBV12-4 and TRBJ1-2; TRBD1 is a possible D gene (6 bases). V was pared by 7 bases and J by 4 bases, with 13 bases between. This CDR3 contains 13 residues. The CDR3 DNA reads as TGTGCCAGCAAGCTCGGACAGCTCTATGGCTACACCTTC. Translation: CASKLGQLYGYTF.

The rearrangement links TRBV30 to TRBJ2-5; TRBD1 or TRBD2 may be the D gene (5 bases each). Germline V gives CDR1 GTSNPN, CDR2 SVGIG (reference sequence). The CDR3 sequence is 11 residues long. Trimming removed 3 bases from V and 4 bases from J, with 6 bases in between. The DNA of the CDR3 is TGTGCCTGGAGGGGGGTAGAGACCCAGTACTTC. Protein product: CAWRGVETQYF.

This clonotype was found many times. The V gene is TRBV29-1, the J gene TRBJ2-7, with D hard to call. CDR1 and CDR2 (germline): SQVTM, ANQGSEA. The V end lost 4 bases, the J end lost 0 bases, and 7 bases lay between the germline ends. CDR3 length equals 12 residues. The CDR3 spells CSVGSNSYEQYF. As DNA, the CDR3 is TGCAGCGTTGGGTCTAACTCCTACGAGCAGTACTTC.

This clonotype showed up many times. V is TRBV27 and J is TRBJ2-3, with D unresolved. V gave up 7 bases and J gave up 0 bases, with 20 bases separating them. The CDR3 extends over 17 amino acids. Germline assignment: CDR1 MNHEY and CDR2 SMNVEV (reference sequence). CDR3 DNA: TGTGCCAGCAACCGCTGGCTGGGTCCCGACAGCACAGATACGCAGTATTTT. It specifies CASNRWLGPDSTDTQYF.

J is TRBJ1-2 and V is TRBV3-1; TRBD1 matches at 7 bases. Germline V CDR1 and CDR2: LGHDT, YNNKEL (reference sequence). V lost 1 base, J lost 4 bases, and 6 bases stayed unmatched. The CDR3 sequence is 15 residues long. The CDR3 protein is CASSQALAGGYGYTF. CDR3 DNA sequence: TGTGCCAGCAGCCAAGCCCTGGCAGGGGGCTATGGCTACACCTTC.

This clonotype was observed at least ten times. This sequence joins TRBV18 and TRBJ2-7; TRBD2 aligns across 7 bases. Germline CDR1 is KGHSH and CDR2 is LQKENI. The CDR3 runs to 17 residues. The V and J ends lost 0 bases and 0 bases, in that order; junction bases with no gene match: 8. The CDR3 coding sequence is TGTGCCAGCTCACCACCGATCCTAGCGGCTAGCTCCTACGAGCAGTACTTC. Its protein is CASSPPILAASSYEQYF.

This clonotype was detected many times. Here the CDR3 reads CSARARDSTYEQFF. In DNA, the CDR3 is TGCAGTGCTAGAGCCAGGGACTCCACCTATGAGCAGTTCTTC. The chain joins TRBV20-1 to TRBJ2-1; D possibly corresponds to TRBD2 (6 bases). CDR1 is DFQATT and CDR2 is SNEGSKA in the germline V gene (reference sequence). V shed 1 base and J shed 8 bases, with 15 bases lying between them. The CDR3 contains 14 residues.

This clonotype was recorded at least ten times. This chain joins TRBV18 and TRBJ2-1; 7 bases are a match to TRBD1. Germline trimming cut 5 bases from V and 0 bases from J; bases unmatched to any gene: 4. From germline, CDR1 is KGHSH and CDR2 LQKENI. The CDR3 is 15 residues long. This CDR3 is CASSMGQSSYNEQFF. The DNA of the CDR3 is TGTGCCAGCTCAATGGGACAGAGCTCCTACAATGAGCAGTTCTTC.

This clonotype was found many times. The chain recombines TRBV11-3 with TRBJ2-1; 8 bases are a match to TRBD1. The CDR3 has 15 residues. Germline-derived CDR1 and CDR2 are SGHNT and YENEEA. Unmatched junction bases numbered 8, after V lost 3 bases and J lost 7 bases. The CDR3 DNA is TGTGCCAGCAGCTTCAGGGGGCGCAGGGCGAATGAGCAGTTCTTC. Translated: CASSFRGRRANEQFF.

Of note for this clonotype: This may be a read error: a much more frequent sequence differs by one nucleotide. This chain uses TRBV28 with TRBJ1-2; TRBD1 matches 7 bases. Germline CDR1 MDHEN, CDR2 SYDVKM. CDR3 length equals 15 residues. The CDR3: CASGFPRAGGYGYTF. CDR3 in DNA: TGTGCCAGCGGTTTCCCCAGGGCAGGGGGCTATGGCTACACCTTC.

With regard to this clonotype: The junction and the germline gene differ at one end; a read error may be behind it. The chain couples TRBV20-1 to TRBJ2-2; possibly TRBD1 or TRBD2 for D (5 bases each). The length of the CDR3 is 13 residues. Germline CDR1 is DFQATT and CDR2 is SNEGSKA (reference sequence). The CDR3: CSASGPNTGEPFF. The CDR3 bases are TGCAGTGCCTCGGGACCGAACACCGGGGAGCCGTTTTTT.

The chain carries TRBV19 and TRBJ2-1; 7 bases agree with TRBD2. The CDR3 has 16 residues. Losses at the gene ends were 4 bases for V and 0 bases for J; bases not matched to a gene: 6. Germline V gene lookup returns CDR1 LNHDA and CDR2 SQIVND (reference sequence). The CDR3 reads CASSSRAGSSYNEQFF. The CDR3 DNA follows: TGTGCCAGTAGTAGCCGAGCGGGAAGCTCCTACAATGAGCAGTTCTTC.

This clonotype came up many times. V and J are TRBV2 and TRBJ2-1, with TRBD1 matching over 7 bases. J lost 2 bases, V lost 10 bases, and 8 bases had no gene match. The CDR3 spans 14 residues. CDR1 is SNHLY and CDR2 is FYNNEI in the germline V gene. The CDR3 sequence: CAITRGRAYNEQFF. The CDR3 region has the DNA TGTGCCATCACGAGGGGGCGGGCCTACAATGAGCAGTTCTTC.

Many counts were recorded for this clonotype. The chain uses TRBV29-1 and TRBJ1-1, with D unclear. The CDR3 is made up of 15 amino acids. Germline-derived CDR1 and CDR2 are SQVTM and ANQGSEA. Trimming removed 1 base from V and 0 bases from J, with 12 bases in between. The CDR3 spells CSVEVAGRLNTEAFF. DNA for the CDR3: TGCAGCGTTGAAGTAGCCGGACGTTTGAACACTGAAGCTTTCTTT.